The rows below give T cell receptor beta chains drawn from one sample of a study of blood T cell repertoires in COVID-19. Produced via immunoSEQ multiplex PCR; TCRdb's table is partial and in-frame only. The table has around 390,000 clones, about 83% seen once. Sequences were obtained from PBMCs or T cells enriched from blood (not recorded which). The receptors were gathered from a woman aged 50 to 65 who had recovered from COVID-19. The CDR3 runs from the conserved cysteine through the conserved F or W.

v_call	cdr3_length	j_call	cdr3_aa
TRBV29-1	14	TRBJ2-7	CSVGGQGAKHEQYF
TRBV15	14	TRBJ2-7	CATSRVPGEVEQYF
TRBV3-1/TRBV3-2	16	TRBJ2-1	CASSHTKGGSYNEQFF
TRBV7-8	15	TRBJ2-5	CASSHTRGAGETQYF
TRBV9	15	TRBJ2-7	CASSVTSGGAVEQYF
TRBV7-8	14	TRBJ2-3	CASSSVGDLDTQYF
TRBV2	13	TRBJ1-2	CAGGSRGVSGYTF
TRBV6-2/TRBV6-3	15	TRBJ2-7	CASSYGGLAADEQYF
TRBV20-1	12	TRBJ2-3	CSASPRADTQYF
TRBV19	15	TRBJ1-5	CASSRGGAGNQPQHF
TRBV3-1/TRBV3-2	13	TRBJ2-1	CASSHRSAHEQFF
TRBV10-3	17	TRBJ2-3	CAIGSGAGGGAPDTQYF
TRBV5-8	15	TRBJ1-5	CASSRRGQGDQPQHF
TRBV7-2	14	TRBJ1-2	CASSPLGTVYGYTF
TRBV20-1	15	TRBJ1-2	CSASDAKTQMRGYTF
TRBV7-9	13	TRBJ1-2	CASSPRKGYGYTF
TRBV7-9	13	TRBJ1-5	CASSDRGPQPQHF
TRBV2	13	TRBJ1-5	CASSDTGRQPQHF
TRBV3-1/TRBV3-2	15	TRBJ1-5	CASSQQRDRGEPQHF
TRBV4-1	15	TRBJ2-7	CASSQDPSGHYEQYF